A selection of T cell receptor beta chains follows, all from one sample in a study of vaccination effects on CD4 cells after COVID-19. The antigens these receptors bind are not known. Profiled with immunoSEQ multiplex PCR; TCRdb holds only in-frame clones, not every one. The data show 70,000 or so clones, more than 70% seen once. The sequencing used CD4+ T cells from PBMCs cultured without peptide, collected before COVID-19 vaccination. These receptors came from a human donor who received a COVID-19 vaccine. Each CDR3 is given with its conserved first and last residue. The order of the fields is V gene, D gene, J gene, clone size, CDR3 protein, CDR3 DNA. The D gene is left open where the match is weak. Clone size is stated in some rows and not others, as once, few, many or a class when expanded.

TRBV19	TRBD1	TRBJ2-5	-	CASSLLPGQGGETQYF	TGTGCCAGTAGCCTCCTCCCGGGACAGGGGGGAGAGACCCAGTACTTC
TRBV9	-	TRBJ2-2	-	CASSVLGSNTGELFF	TGTGCCAGCAGCGTATTGGGATCGAACACCGGGGAGCTGTTTTTT
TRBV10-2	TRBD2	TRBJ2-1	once	CASSPGTSQFF	TGCGCCAGCAGTCCCGGGACTAGCCAGTTCTTC
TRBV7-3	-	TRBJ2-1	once	CASSPNPPGIMPNEQFF	TGTGCCAGCAGCCCAAACCCGCCAGGGATTATGCCCAATGAGCAGTTCTTC
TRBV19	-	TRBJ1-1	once	CASSIHQGVNTEAFF	TGTGCCAGTAGTATTCATCAGGGCGTGAACACTGAAGCTTTCTTT
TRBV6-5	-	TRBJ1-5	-	CASSEPPPPQHF	TGTGCCAGCAGCGAGCCCCCCCCTCCCCAGCATTTT
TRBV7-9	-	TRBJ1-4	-	CASSLGTIATNEKLFF	TGTGCCAGCAGCCTCGGGACGATCGCAACTAATGAAAAACTGTTTTTT
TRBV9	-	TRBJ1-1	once	CASSVVPGALNTEAFF	TGTGCCAGCAGCGTAGTCCCCGGGGCCCTGAACACTGAAGCTTTCTTT
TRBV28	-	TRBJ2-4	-	CASSPRVSFIKNIQYF	TGTGCCAGCAGTCCCCGGGTTAGCTTTATCAAAAACATTCAGTACTTC
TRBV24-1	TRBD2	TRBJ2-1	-	CATSDAGDSVDEQFF	TGTGCCACCAGTGACGCGGGAGATTCAGTCGATGAGCAGTTCTTC
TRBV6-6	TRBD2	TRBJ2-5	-	CASRWGGTQETQYF	TGTGCCAGCAGATGGGGGGGAACCCAAGAGACCCAGTACTTC
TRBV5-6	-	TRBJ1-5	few	CASSRQDYPNQPQHF	TGTGCCAGCAGTAGACAGGACTATCCCAATCAGCCCCAGCATTTT
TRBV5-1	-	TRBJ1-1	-	CASSLAVGAGEAFF	TGCGCCAGCAGCTTGGCCGTGGGGGCGGGGGAAGCTTTCTTT
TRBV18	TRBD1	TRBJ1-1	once	CASSPGTANTEAFF	TGTGCCAGCTCACCCGGGACAGCGAACACTGAAGCTTTCTTT
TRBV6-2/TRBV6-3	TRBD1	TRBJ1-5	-	CASSSYRGAQQPQHF	TGTGCCAGCAGTTCGTACAGGGGGGCTCAGCAGCCCCAGCATTTT
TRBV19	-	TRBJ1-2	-	CASTPRGRDYGYTF	TGTGCCAGTACCCCTCGGGGCAGGGACTATGGCTACACCTTC
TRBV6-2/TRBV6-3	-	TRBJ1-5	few	CASSYRQKGLSNQPQHF	TGTGCCAGCAGTTACCGACAAAAGGGGCTGAGCAATCAGCCCCAGCATTTT
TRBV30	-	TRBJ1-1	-	CAWGGQNTEAFF	TGTGCCTGGGGGGGACAGAACACTGAAGCTTTCTTT
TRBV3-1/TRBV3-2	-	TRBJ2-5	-	CASSQAWEEKETQYF	TGTGCCAGCAGCCAAGCGTGGGAGGAAAAAGAGACCCAGTACTTC
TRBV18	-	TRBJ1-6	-	CASSPGAFWGSPLHF	TGTGCCAGCTCACCAGGGGCTTTCTGGGGCTCACCCCTCCACTTT
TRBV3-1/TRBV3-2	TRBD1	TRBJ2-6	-	CASSQTGQGNSGANVLTF	TGTGCCAGCAGCCAAACGGGACAGGGTAACTCTGGGGCCAACGTCCTGACTTTC
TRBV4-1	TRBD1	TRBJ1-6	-	CASSQSPRTGGYSPLHF	TGCGCCAGCAGCCAATCGCCCCGGACAGGAGGGTATTCACCCCTCCACTTT
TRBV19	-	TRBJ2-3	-	CASSLRTYPSTDTQYF	TGTGCCAGTAGTCTACGGACTTACCCTAGCACAGATACGCAGTATTTT
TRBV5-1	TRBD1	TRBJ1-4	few	CASSPKPRDSNEKLFF	TGCGCCAGCAGCCCCAAACCCCGGGACAGTAATGAAAAACTGTTTTTT
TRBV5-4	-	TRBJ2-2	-	CASSLVQANTGELFF	TGTGCCAGCAGCTTGGTACAGGCGAACACCGGGGAGCTGTTTTTT
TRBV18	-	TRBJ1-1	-	CASSDTMNTEAFF	TGTGCCAGCTCGGACACCATGAACACTGAAGCTTTCTTT
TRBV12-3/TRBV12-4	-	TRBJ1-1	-	CASSFNNPTEAFF	TGTGCCAGCAGTTTCAATAATCCCACTGAAGCTTTCTTT
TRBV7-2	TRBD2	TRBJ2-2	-	CASSLQRGGNGELFF	TGTGCCAGCAGCTTACAGCGGGGAGGCAACGGGGAGCTGTTTTTT